These 7 T cell receptor beta chains share one sample of origin, sequenced in a study of CD8 T cells in ankylosing spondylitis. TCRdb re-derived calls from the 5' RACE reads in MiXCR, one entry per CDR3 protein. The table lists about 130,000 distinct CDR3 sequences, about a tenth of them singletons. The sample taken for sequencing was blood, either unsorted or a sorted T cell fraction (not recorded which). These receptor sequences come from a male donor with ankylosing spondylitis or in good health (not recorded which).

V is TRBV5-1 and J is TRBJ2-7, with 9 bases that match TRBD1. CDR3 length: 15 amino acids. The V segment lost 0 bases and the J segment 5 bases; nucleotides outside the gene matches: 6. Germline V gives CDR1 SGHRS, CDR2 YFSETQ. The CDR3 protein is CASSLVPGQGNEQYF. In DNA, the CDR3 is TGCGCCAGCAGCTTGGTTCCGGGACAGGGCAACGAGCAGTACTTC. Based on the CDR3 plus reference TRBV5-1 and TRBJ2-7, the full variable domain is KAGVTQTPRYLIKTRGQQVTLSCSPISGHRSVSWYQQTPGQGLQFLFEYFSETQRNKGNFPGRFSGRQFSNSRSEMNVSTLELGDSALYLCASSLVPGQGNEQYFGPGTRLTVT.

This clonotype was seen at least ten times. The J gene is TRBJ1-2, the V gene TRBV5-1, with TRBD1 matching over 8 bases. Germline CDR1 SGHRS, CDR2 YFSETQ. The length of the CDR3 is 16 residues. V was pared by 4 bases and J by 1 base, with 9 bases of the junction left unmatched. The CDR3, as DNA: TGCGCCAGCAGCCGGACAGGGAGTGGGAGTAACTATGGCTACACCTTC. It is translated as CASSRTGSGSNYGYTF.

This clonotype was recorded a few times. The V gene is TRBV20-1, the J gene TRBJ2-1; TRBD1 matches 8 bases. The V and J ends lost 6 bases and 4 bases, in that order; junction bases with no gene match: 17. Germline V gene sequence: CDR1 DFQATT, CDR2 SNEGSKA (reference sequence). CDR3 length equals 17 residues. The CDR3 spells CSAPGTGPIGDYNEQFF. CDR3 DNA sequence: TGCAGTGCCCCCGGGACAGGTCCTATAGGGGATTACAATGAGCAGTTCTTC.

This clonotype was observed many times. This sequence joins TRBV20-1 and TRBJ2-3, with a tentative D call TRBD2 (5 bases). The V and J ends lost 6 bases and 5 bases respectively, with 9 bases between them. The CDR3 has 11 amino acids. Germline loops: CDR1 DFQATT, CDR2 SNEGSKA (reference sequence). The CDR3 sequence: CSADGLDTQYF. CDR3 coding DNA: TGCAGTGCCGACGGACTAGATACGCAGTATTTT.

This clonotype was counted at least ten times. The V call is TRBV11-1, the J call TRBJ2-3; tentative D call: TRBD1 (6 bases). CDR3 length: 18 amino acids. CDR1 SGHAT and CDR2 FQDESV come from the germline V gene (reference sequence). V lost 1 base and J lost 1, with 18 bases in between. Written as DNA, the CDR3 is TGTGCCAGCAGCTTAGGATACAGGGACCCGGCGGGCACAGATACGCAGTATTTT. Its translation is CASSLGYRDPAGTDTQYF.

This clonotype came up many times. This chain joins TRBV4-1 and TRBJ1-2, with TRBD1 matching 12 bases. CDR3 size: 15 residues. In germline, CDR1 is MGHRA, CDR2 YSYEKL. The trim removed 0 bases at V and 8 bases at J, leaving 4 bases unmatched. CDR3 region: CASSQDFGTGGGYTF. CDR3 sequence (DNA): TGCGCCAGCAGCCAAGATTTCGGGACAGGGGGCGGCTACACCTTC.

This clonotype appeared many times. CDR3 nucleotides: TGTGCCAGCAGTCGTCGGGGTAATGGTGAAAAACTGTTTTTT. Translating it yields CASSRRGNGEKLFF. The V gene is TRBV6-1, the J gene TRBJ1-4; no reliable D call. The CDR3 sequence is 14 residues long. With 5 bases removed from V and 7 bases from J, the gap between germline ends came to 14 bases. Germline V gene sequence: CDR1 MNHNS, CDR2 SASEGT.